This T cell receptor beta chain was recovered during a study of Graves' ophthalmopathy and Graves' hyperthyroidism. Study at large: Peripheral blood collection took place at initial diagnosis, before any treatment. General study points: Most expanded clonotypes in thyroid above 0.001 frequency also showed up in blood.

Turning to this clonotype: No antigen is known for it.

Unmatched junction bases numbered 13, after V lost 5 bases and J lost 7 bases. This CDR3 spans 15 amino acids. Amplified material comprised TCR beta CDR3 regions derived from RNA transcripts. The first round was an RT-PCR with HTBI primers, and the second round was a multiplex PCR. TCRdb independently ran MiXCR on the multiplex PCR reads; one entry per CDR3 protein. The sample includes 650,000 to 900,000 distinct CDR3 sequences, 35% to 50% of them seen just once. Sequenced input: peripheral blood. This TCR derives from an adult man with Graves' ophthalmopathy. The V and J genes are TRBV12-3 or TRBV12-4 and TRBJ2-5, with 7 bases that match TRBD2. The CDR3 DNA reads as TGTGCCAGCAGTCCCCCCGGAAGCGGGGCTTTGACCCAGTACTTC. Its translation: CASSPPGSGALTQYF.